One and the same sample provided the 11 T cell receptor beta chains below, sequenced in a study of vaccination effects on CD4 cells after COVID-19. The assay was immunoSEQ multiplex PCR, and TCRdb's table has in-frame clones only and misses some. The sample includes 40,000 to 50,000 clones, 70% of them seen just once. Antigen-specific CD4+ T cells expanded by the ViraFEST assay with viral peptide pools were then sequenced. Having been cultured for about ten days, the cells underwent CD4+ T cell isolation. Recipients of the vaccine had no prior SARS-CoV-2 infection and negative nucleocapsid antibodies. Which antigens these TCRs recognize remains unknown. The source material was CD4+ T cells from PBMCs cultured with HCoV-OC43 spike peptides, sampled before COVID-19 vaccination. Subset denoted: HCoV-OC43 spike overlapping peptide pool stimulation. The receptors stem from a human donor who received a COVID-19 vaccine.

The V gene is TRBV18, the J gene TRBJ1-1, with TRBD1 matching over 9 bases. The CDR3 is made up of 16 amino acids. Germline trimming cut 3 bases from V and 0 bases from J; bases unmatched to any gene: 5. CDR1 and CDR2 (germline): KGHSH, LQKENI. CDR3 residues: CASSPLQGAMNTEAFF. CDR3 nucleotide sequence: TGTGCCAGCTCACCTTTACAGGGGGCTATGAACACTGAAGCTTTCTTT.

V and J are TRBV19 and TRBJ1-5, with a tentative D call TRBD1 (5 bases). The CDR3 sequence is 11 residues long. Looked up from germline, CDR1 is LNHDA and CDR2 is SQIVND (reference sequence). V was trimmed by 10 bases and J by 13 bases, leaving 17 bases between them. CDR3 nucleotides: TGTGCCATTGGGACGGCCGGACTACAGCATTTT. Amino acid sequence: CAIGTAGLQHF. The variable domain in full, with the rest retrieved from reference TRBV19 and TRBJ1-5, is DGGITQSPKYLFRKEGQNVTLSCEQNLNHDAMYWYRQDPGQGLRLIYYSQIVNDFQKGDIAEGYSVSREKKESFPLTVTSAQKNPTAFYLCAIGTAGLQHFGDGTRLSIL.

The rearrangement links TRBV28 to TRBJ1-6, with D unresolved. V was pared by 7 bases and J by 10 bases, with 14 bases between. CDR1 is MDHEN and CDR2 is SYDVKM in the germline V gene. The CDR3 length is 13 residues. CDR3: CASIKALGSPLHF. The CDR3 bases are TGTGCCAGCATAAAGGCCCTTGGCTCACCCCTCCACTTT.

The chain couples TRBV4-2 to TRBJ2-3; 12 bases are a match to TRBD2. CDR3 size: 17 residues. The germline CDR1 and CDR2 sequences are LGHNA and YNFKEQ. The V gene end was trimmed by 2 bases and the J gene end by 0 bases; junction bases not matched to a gene: 3. This CDR3 reads CASSQFGTSGSTDTQYF. The DNA of the CDR3 is TGTGCCAGCAGCCAATTTGGGACTAGCGGGAGCACAGATACGCAGTATTTT.

The V gene is TRBV7-2, the J gene TRBJ2-7; 9 bases fit TRBD1. Germline trimming cut 4 bases from V and 6 bases from J; bases unmatched to any gene: 4. CDR1 SGHTA and CDR2 FQGNSA come from the germline V gene. This CDR3 has 13 amino acids. The CDR3 loop is CASSWDRAAEQYF. DNA of the CDR3: TGTGCCAGCAGCTGGGACAGGGCGGCCGAGCAGTACTTC.

This chain links TRBV11-2 with TRBJ1-1, with no clear D. This CDR3 is built from 14 residues. Trimming removed 5 bases at V and 4 bases at J, with 14 bases between. The V gene's germline CDR1 is SGHAT and CDR2 FQNNGV. Here the CDR3 reads CASSPRVQRTEAFF. CDR3 DNA: TGTGCCAGCAGCCCGAGGGTGCAACGCACTGAAGCTTTCTTT.

The chain couples TRBV7-6 to TRBJ1-1, with 10 nucleotides matching TRBD1. The V gene end was trimmed by 1 base and the J gene end by 1 base; junction bases not matched to a gene: 3. The CDR3 is 16 amino acids. The germline gives CDR1 SGHVS, CDR2 FNYEAQ. This CDR3 is CASSLGDRGWNTEAFF. CDR3 nucleotide sequence: TGTGCCAGCAGCTTAGGGGACAGGGGATGGAACACTGAAGCTTTCTTT.

This clone showed up just once. The V and J genes are TRBV6-2 or TRBV6-3 and TRBJ1-2, with D possibly being TRBD1 (6 bases). This CDR3 comprises 15 residues. Trimming took off 3 bases at V and 8 bases at J, with 19 bases between the two ends. CDR1 MNHEY and CDR2 SVGEGT come from the germline V gene. CDR3: CASSYLPGQILGYTF. The CDR3 nucleotides read TGTGCCAGCAGTTATCTACCAGGACAGATCTTGGGCTACACCTTC.

The V call is TRBV2, the J call TRBJ1-2; unclear D gene. With 7 bases removed from V and 2 bases from J, the gap between germline ends came to 11 bases. From germline, CDR1 is SNHLY and CDR2 FYNNEI. CDR3 length equals 13 residues. The CDR3 spells CASTGRSNYGYTF. For the CDR3, the DNA is TGTGCCAGCACCGGTCGGAGCAACTATGGCTACACCTTC.

The chain recombines TRBV28 with TRBJ1-5; D gene ambiguous. CDR1 is MDHEN, CDR2 SYDVKM, per germline. Trimming removed 2 bases from V and 9 bases from J, with 17 bases in between. The CDR3 loop spans 15 amino acids. The CDR3 here is CASSLRTDGGRPQHF. In nucleotides, the CDR3 is TGTGCCAGCAGTTTACGGACGGACGGCGGGCGGCCCCAGCATTTT.

The V gene is TRBV12-2, the J gene TRBJ2-3. TRBV12-2 is flagged as a pseudogene. The CDR3 has 16 amino acids. Here the CDR3 reads CASRLETGTGTDTQYF. CDR3 in DNA: TGTGCAAGTCGCTTAGAAACCGGGACGGGGACAGATACGCAGTATTTT.